Below, 18 T cell receptor beta chains from the same sample are listed, as sequenced in a study of beta chain features in type 1 diabetes. Every bit of the isolated RNA underwent reverse transcription, so sequencing read expressed TCRB transcripts. Method: immunoSEQ multiplex PCR; TCRdb's copy keeps in-frame clones and lacks some. The table lists a few hundred thousand clones, roughly 9.6% of them singletons, with about 0.015% in the top ten. The sequenced sample was naive CD4+ T cells from blood. These receptors came from a woman between 25 and 40 years old in good health.

The chain employs TRBV28 and TRBJ2-7; D possibly corresponds to TRBD1 (6 bases). Germline V gene data show CDR1 as MDHEN and CDR2 as SYDVKM. The CDR3 is 14 residues long. V was trimmed by 6 bases and J by 3 bases, leaving 15 bases between them. DNA for the CDR3: TGTGCCAGCAGAGAGACAGGTTCCTTCTACGAGCAGTACTTC. It translates to CASRETGSFYEQYF.

CDR3 residues: CATSKWGIGDNQPQHF. CDR3 coding DNA: TGTGCCACCAGCAAGTGGGGTATAGGGGACAATCAGCCCCAGCATTTT. The rearrangement uses TRBV15 and TRBJ1-5, with a weak D call TRBD1 (5 bases). Germline values: CDR1 LNHNV, CDR2 YYDKDF (reference sequence). Trimming cost V 4 bases and J 3 bases, with 16 bases left between them. CDR3 length: 16 residues.

This clone has a handful of counts. V is TRBV7-9 and J is TRBJ2-1, with 10 positions matching TRBD1. V gave up 5 bases and J gave up 7 bases; unmatched junction bases: 5. CDR1 is SEHNR, CDR2 FQNEAQ, per germline (reference sequence). CDR3 length equals 14 residues. CDR3 in amino acids: CASSTRQGANEQFF. CDR3 DNA sequence: TGTGCCAGCAGCACCAGACAGGGGGCAAATGAGCAGTTCTTC. The variable domain in full, with the rest retrieved from reference TRBV7-9 and TRBJ2-1, is DTGVSQNPRHKITKRGQNVTFRCDPISEHNRLYWYRQTLGQGPEFLTYFQNEAQLEKSRLLSDRFSAERPKGSFSTLEIQRTEQGDSAMYLCASSTRQGANEQFFGPGTRLTVL.

V is TRBV19 and J is TRBJ2-1; 7 positions agree with TRBD2. V was clipped by 4 bases and J by 5 bases; unmatched bases: 5. This CDR3 is built from 14 residues. Germline lookup yields CDR1 LNHDA and CDR2 SQIVND (reference sequence). In nucleotides, the CDR3 is TGTGCCAGTAGTAGCGGGGGAACCCACAATGAGCAGTTCTTC. This encodes CASSSGGTHNEQFF.

This clone was seen a handful of times. The gene calls are TRBV28 and TRBJ1-2; TRBD1 might be the D (5 bases). The V gene lost 6 bases and the J gene lost 8 bases, with 13 bases spanning the gap. CDR1 MDHEN and CDR2 SYDVKM come from the germline V gene. The CDR3 covers 12 residues. The CDR3 DNA reads TGTGCCAGCAGGGGACCCGGAGGGGGCTACACCTTC. Protein product: CASRGPGGGYTF.

This clone was counted only a few times. The rearrangement joins TRBV18 to TRBJ2-3; possible D gene TRBD2, 6 bases. The CDR3 totals 16 residues. Germline CDR1 KGHSH, CDR2 LQKENI. V was clipped by 5 bases and J by 0 bases, with 15 bases between them. The CDR3 is CASSAQEGRSTDTQYF. CDR3 DNA: TGTGCCAGCTCAGCTCAAGAGGGGAGGAGCACAGATACGCAGTATTTT.

This clone turned up a few times. The chain couples TRBV7-6 to TRBJ2-1; 10 bases map to TRBD2. Germline CDR1 is SGHVS and CDR2 is FNYEAQ. Trimming took 5 bases from V and 14 from J; bases not matched to a gene: 18. CDR3 length equals 16 residues. This chain's CDR3 is CASSLRMASGSFGEFF. The CDR3 DNA is TGTGCCAGCAGCCTTCGAATGGCTAGCGGGAGTTTTGGGGAGTTCTTC.

The rearrangement joins TRBV19 to TRBJ2-7; 9 nucleotides align to TRBD1. The J segment lost 4 bases and the V segment lost 3 bases, leaving 10 bases of the junction unmatched. This CDR3 has 16 residues. Germline V gives CDR1 LNHDA, CDR2 SQIVND (reference sequence). This CDR3 is CASSIGTGTGNYEQYF. The CDR3 DNA reads TGTGCCAGTAGTATTGGGACCGGGACAGGGAATTACGAGCAGTACTTC. Full variable domain (rest looked up from reference TRBV19 and TRBJ2-7): DGGITQSPKYLFRKEGQNVTLSCEQNLNHDAMYWYRQDPGQGLRLIYYSQIVNDFQKGDIAEGYSVSREKKESFPLTVTSAQKNPTAFYLCASSIGTGTGNYEQYFGPGTRLTVT.

The chain carries TRBV7-3 and TRBJ2-5, with 8 bases fitting TRBD1. The CDR3 length is 15 residues. The V segment lost 4 bases and the J segment 1 base; nucleotides outside the gene matches: 5. The germline V gene has CDR1 SGHTA and CDR2 FQGTGA. CDR3 protein: CASSSRTGSQETQYF. CDR3 in DNA: TGTGCCAGCAGCTCAAGGACAGGGTCCCAAGAGACCCAGTACTTC.

In its sample, this clone was seen a few times. This CDR3 reads CASSPPLGLAEETQYF. CDR3 DNA: TGCGCCAGCAGCCCCCCCTTAGGGCTAGCGGAAGAGACCCAGTACTTC. The chain recombines TRBV5-1 with TRBJ2-5, with TRBD2 matching over 7 bases. The ends lost 4 bases at V and 3 bases at J; junction bases unmatched: 12. CDR1 SGHRS and CDR2 YFSETQ come from the germline V gene. This CDR3 is 16 amino acids long.

V and J are TRBV7-3 and TRBJ1-2, with TRBD1 matching over 9 bases. In germline, CDR1 is SGHTA, CDR2 FQGTGA. Losses at the gene ends were 5 bases for V and 5 bases for J; bases not matched to a gene: 9. The CDR3 sequence is 15 residues long. The CDR3 sequence: CASSPMGQGEYGYTF. CDR3 in DNA: TGTGCCAGCAGCCCGATGGGACAGGGAGAGTATGGCTACACCTTC.

The chain links TRBV9 to TRBJ2-7; D may be TRBD1 (6 bases). V gave up 3 bases and J gave up 4 bases, with 17 bases separating them. CDR1 and CDR2 (germline): SGDLS, YYNGEE. The CDR3 is 15 amino acids. CDR3 residues: CASSGFEGVNYEQYF. CDR3 DNA: TGTGCCAGCAGCGGATTCGAGGGGGTAAATTACGAGCAGTACTTC.

This chain's CDR3 is CASSLKTSGTTDTQYF. CDR3 DNA: TGTGCCAGCAGCTTGAAGACTAGCGGGACGACAGATACGCAGTATTTT. The chain has TRBV5-4 and TRBJ2-3; TRBD2 matches at 11 bases. From germline, CDR1 is SGHNT and CDR2 YYREEE (reference sequence). The junction had 4 bases not matched to a gene; V was cut back by 1 base and J by 3 bases. CDR3 length: 16 residues.

This sequence joins TRBV6-6 and TRBJ1-5; D may be TRBD1 (5 bases). CDR3 length: 14 residues. Per the germline V gene, CDR1 is MNHNY and CDR2 is SVGAGI (reference sequence). V lost 8 bases and J lost 3, with 14 bases in between. The CDR3 nucleotides read TGTGCCAGCCGACCGGGGGGGGTCAATCAGCCCCAGCATTTT. Translation gives CASRPGGVNQPQHF.

A few counts support this clone. The gene calls are TRBV4-3 and TRBJ2-2; 12 bases are shared with TRBD2. The CDR3 runs 17 residues. Trimming took 3 bases from V and 7 from J; bases not matched to a gene: 9. The V gene's germline CDR1 is LGHNA and CDR2 YSLEER. The DNA for the CDR3 is TGCGCCAGCAGCCACGCCCGACTAGCGGGAGCAAGCGGGGAGCTGTTTTTT. Translating gives CASSHARLAGASGELFF.

There are a few counts of this clone. This chain links TRBV9 with TRBJ1-1, with no clear D. Germline loops: CDR1 SGDLS, CDR2 YYNGEE. V was pared by 4 bases and J by 0 bases, with 10 bases between. The CDR3 runs 14 residues. The CDR3 coding sequence is TGTGCCAGCAGCCCGCAGATCATGAACACTGAAGCTTTCTTT. Translation gives CASSPQIMNTEAFF.

The chain uses TRBV6-5 and TRBJ1-1; weak D call: TRBD1 (5 bases). The CDR3 spans 16 residues. Trimming removed 2 bases from V and 3 bases from J, with 16 bases in between. CDR1 is MNHEY and CDR2 is SVGAGI in the germline V gene. DNA for the CDR3: TGTGCCAGCAGTTACGGCGCTTACTGGGGGGACACTGAAGCTTTCTTT. Translating gives CASSYGAYWGDTEAFF.

V usage is TRBV7-2 and J usage is TRBJ1-2, with 8 bases lining up with TRBD1. From germline, CDR1 is SGHTA and CDR2 FQGNSA. Trimming took 5 bases from V and 4 from J; bases not matched to a gene: 3. The CDR3 runs to 13 residues. The CDR3 loop reads CASSLQGAYGYTF. For the CDR3, the DNA is TGTGCCAGCAGCCTCCAGGGGGCCTATGGCTACACCTTC.